The clone carrying this T cell receptor (beta chain) was counted at least ten times. The CDR3 contains 11 residues. Trimming stripped 5 bases from V and 8 bases from J, with 7 bases between. The germline CDR1 and CDR2 sequences are SGHTA and FQGNSA. This record comes from a study of T-cell reconstitution after alpha-beta-depleted transplantation in children. TCRbeta library preparation incorporated unique molecular identifiers. From the PCR reads, TCRdb called clonotypes with MiXCR, one entry per CDR3 protein. The sample records about 400,000 distinct CDR3 sequences, more than 10% being singletons. This sequence joins TRBV7-2 and TRBJ2-1; D is unresolved. This TCR was sampled from a human donor who donated a stem cell graft to a child with Fanconi anemia. Specimen: PBMCs, collected from the stem cell graft. Here the CDR3 reads CASSPLDEQFF. CDR3 nucleotides: TGTGCCAGCAGCCCCTTGGATGAGCAGTTCTTC.